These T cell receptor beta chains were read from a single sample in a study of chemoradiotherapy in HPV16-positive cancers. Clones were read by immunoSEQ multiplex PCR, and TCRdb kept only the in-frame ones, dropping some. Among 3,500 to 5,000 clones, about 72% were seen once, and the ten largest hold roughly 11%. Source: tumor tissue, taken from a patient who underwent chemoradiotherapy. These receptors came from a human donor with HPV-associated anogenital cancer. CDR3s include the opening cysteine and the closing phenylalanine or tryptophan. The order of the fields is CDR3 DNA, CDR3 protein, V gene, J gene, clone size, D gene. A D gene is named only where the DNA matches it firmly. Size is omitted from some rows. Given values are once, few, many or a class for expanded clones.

cdr3_nt: TGTGCCAGTAGTGCCCTTAGCACAAAAGTCAACGAGCAGTACTTC
cdr3_aa: CASSALSTKVNEQYF
v_call: TRBV19
j_call: TRBJ2-7
clone_size: -
d_call: -

cdr3_nt: TGTGCCAGCAGCCTAGGACAGATGGTTAATTCACCCCTCCACTTT
cdr3_aa: CASSLGQMVNSPLHF
v_call: TRBV7-6
j_call: TRBJ1-6
clone_size: -
d_call: -

cdr3_nt: TGTGCCAGCAGCTTACGCTCCCGGACTGAAGCTTTCTTT
cdr3_aa: CASSLRSRTEAFF
v_call: TRBV7-6
j_call: TRBJ1-1
clone_size: -
d_call: -

cdr3_nt: TGTGCCATCAGTGAGTCGTCACTAGCGGTCCATGAGCAGTTCTTC
cdr3_aa: CAISESSLAVHEQFF
v_call: TRBV10-3
j_call: TRBJ2-1
clone_size: -
d_call: TRBD2

cdr3_nt: TGTGCCTGGGGTTCCTTGTCCTACGAGCAGTACTTC
cdr3_aa: CAWGSLSYEQYF
v_call: TRBV30
j_call: TRBJ2-7
clone_size: -
d_call: -

cdr3_nt: TGTGCCAGCAGCCCATCAGTAGGGCCGCGGGTTAATGAAAAACTGTTTTTT
cdr3_aa: CASSPSVGPRVNEKLFF
v_call: TRBV9
j_call: TRBJ1-4
clone_size: once
d_call: -

cdr3_nt: TGTGCCAGCACCCCGCTATTGGGCGGGACCCAGTACTTC
cdr3_aa: CASTPLLGGTQYF
v_call: TRBV25-1
j_call: TRBJ2-5
clone_size: once
d_call: -

cdr3_nt: TGTGCCAGCAGCCCCGACAGGGGGCCTAGCTACGAGCAGTACTTC
cdr3_aa: CASSPDRGPSYEQYF
v_call: TRBV5-4
j_call: TRBJ2-7
clone_size: medium-sized
d_call: TRBD1

cdr3_nt: TGTGCCAGCAGTGGAAGTACCTCCTACGAGCAGTACTTC
cdr3_aa: CASSGSTSYEQYF
v_call: TRBV2
j_call: TRBJ2-7
clone_size: -
d_call: -

cdr3_nt: TGTGCCAGCAGCTTGCTGGGGGATTACTATGGCTACACCTTC
cdr3_aa: CASSLLGDYYGYTF
v_call: TRBV5-4
j_call: TRBJ1-2
clone_size: large
d_call: -

cdr3_nt: TGTGCCAGCAGTTTAGGGGGTATAGGAGGCAGTCGTAAGCTCAAAAAATACGAGCAGTACTTC
cdr3_aa: CASSLGGIGGSRKLKKYEQYF
v_call: TRBV28
j_call: TRBJ2-7
clone_size: few
d_call: -

cdr3_nt: TGCGCCAGCAGCCTACTAGCGGGGACCAATGAGCAGTTCTTC
cdr3_aa: CASSLLAGTNEQFF
v_call: TRBV5-1
j_call: TRBJ2-1
clone_size: -
d_call: TRBD2

cdr3_nt: TGTGCCAGCAGCCCGTCTGATAGCGGGAGGGGGTCGCAGTATTTT
cdr3_aa: CASSPSDSGRGSQYF
v_call: TRBV11-1
j_call: TRBJ2-3
clone_size: -
d_call: TRBD2

cdr3_nt: TGTGCCAGCAGCTTCGGGTCCGAGACCCAGTACTTC
cdr3_aa: CASSFGSETQYF
v_call: TRBV5-6
j_call: TRBJ2-5
clone_size: -
d_call: -

cdr3_nt: TGTGCCAGCAGTGGACAGACAGGGGGCGCGCCAGGGGCCAACGTCCTGACTTTC
cdr3_aa: CASSGQTGGAPGANVLTF
v_call: TRBV6-1
j_call: TRBJ2-6
clone_size: -
d_call: TRBD1

cdr3_nt: TGTGCCTGGAGTATCGGTACGGTACAGGGGGCCGAGCAGTACTTC
cdr3_aa: CAWSIGTVQGAEQYF
v_call: TRBV30
j_call: TRBJ2-7
clone_size: -
d_call: TRBD1

cdr3_nt: TGTGCCAGCAGTTACAGGGACAGTTATCAGCCCCAGCATTTT
cdr3_aa: CASSYRDSYQPQHF
v_call: TRBV6-5
j_call: TRBJ1-5
clone_size: few
d_call: TRBD1

cdr3_nt: TGTGCCTGGAGTGTGAATGGACAGAGTGAAGCTTTCTTT
cdr3_aa: CAWSVNGQSEAFF
v_call: TRBV30
j_call: TRBJ1-1
clone_size: -
d_call: -

cdr3_nt: TGTGCCAGCAGTGAAGACAGGGGGCAGGGTGGCTACACCTTC
cdr3_aa: CASSEDRGQGGYTF
v_call: TRBV6-1
j_call: TRBJ1-2
clone_size: -
d_call: TRBD1

cdr3_nt: TGTGCCTGGAGTGATAAGTCCGGGACGCAGGGAAACACCATATATTTT
cdr3_aa: CAWSDKSGTQGNTIYF
v_call: TRBV30
j_call: TRBJ1-3
clone_size: -
d_call: -

cdr3_nt: TGTGCCAGCAGCTTGGTTCCGGTCTCTGGAAACACCATATATTTT
cdr3_aa: CASSLVPVSGNTIYF
v_call: TRBV5-5
j_call: TRBJ1-3
clone_size: -
d_call: -

cdr3_nt: TGTGCCAGCAGTGCGGGGGGCTACAATGAGCAGTTCTTC
cdr3_aa: CASSAGGYNEQFF
v_call: TRBV25-1
j_call: TRBJ2-1
clone_size: few
d_call: TRBD2

cdr3_nt: TGTGCCAGCAGTTCAGTCATAAAGGCCAATGGCTACACCTTC
cdr3_aa: CASSSVIKANGYTF
v_call: TRBV6-5
j_call: TRBJ1-2
clone_size: few
d_call: -

cdr3_nt: TGTGCCAGCACTCAGCCGGGACGGAGCCATGGCTACACCTTC
cdr3_aa: CASTQPGRSHGYTF
v_call: TRBV6-6
j_call: TRBJ1-2
clone_size: few
d_call: -

cdr3_nt: TGTGCCAGCACCTGGGACAGGGATAATTCACCCCTCCACTTT
cdr3_aa: CASTWDRDNSPLHF
v_call: TRBV28
j_call: TRBJ1-6
clone_size: few
d_call: TRBD1

cdr3_nt: TGTGCCAGCAGCCTAGCTGGGGCCAACGTCCTGACTTTC
cdr3_aa: CASSLAGANVLTF
v_call: TRBV11-2
j_call: TRBJ2-6
clone_size: once
d_call: -

cdr3_nt: TGTGCCAGCGCCTGGACCTTAAAACAGGGGGGTCGTGGCAATCAGCCCCAGCATTTT
cdr3_aa: CASAWTLKQGGRGNQPQHF
v_call: TRBV7-2
j_call: TRBJ1-5
clone_size: -
d_call: TRBD1

cdr3_nt: TGTGCTAGTGGTTTTACGGGACCTGGAGGCGAGCAGTACTTC
cdr3_aa: CASGFTGPGGEQYF
v_call: TRBV12-5
j_call: TRBJ2-7
clone_size: once
d_call: -

cdr3_nt: TGTGCCACCAGCAGAGATAGCGGGGAGCTTCAGAATGAGCAGTTCTTC
cdr3_aa: CATSRDSGELQNEQFF
v_call: TRBV15
j_call: TRBJ2-1
clone_size: -
d_call: TRBD2

cdr3_nt: TGTGCCATCAGTTTTGAGGGACTAGCGGCCTACGAGCAGTACTTC
cdr3_aa: CAISFEGLAAYEQYF
v_call: TRBV10-3
j_call: TRBJ2-7
clone_size: -
d_call: TRBD2

cdr3_nt: TGCGCCAGCAGTGACGGGCGGGGAGTCTACGAGCAGTACTTC
cdr3_aa: CASSDGRGVYEQYF
v_call: TRBV10-2
j_call: TRBJ2-7
clone_size: -
d_call: -

cdr3_nt: TGTGCCAGCAGCAGAGGGGCAGGGGAGGGTGAAAAACTGTTTTTT
cdr3_aa: CASSRGAGEGEKLFF
v_call: TRBV5-4
j_call: TRBJ1-4
clone_size: -
d_call: -

cdr3_nt: TGTGCCAGCAGTTTAGACATCAACTATGGCTACACCTTC
cdr3_aa: CASSLDINYGYTF
v_call: TRBV27
j_call: TRBJ1-2
clone_size: -
d_call: -

cdr3_nt: TGTGCCAGCAGTTTCCTTAATTCACCGTTGACAGATACGCAGTATTTT
cdr3_aa: CASSFLNSPLTDTQYF
v_call: TRBV27
j_call: TRBJ2-3
clone_size: -
d_call: -

cdr3_nt: TGTGCCAGCAGCCGGACCAGGGAAACCTATGGCTACACCTTC
cdr3_aa: CASSRTRETYGYTF
v_call: TRBV5-5
j_call: TRBJ1-2
clone_size: few
d_call: -

cdr3_nt: TGTGCTAGCAGCTTATTCGGGGCTAGCGGGATCCCCAACCAAGAGACCCAGTACTTC
cdr3_aa: CASSLFGASGIPNQETQYF
v_call: TRBV7-7
j_call: TRBJ2-5
clone_size: -
d_call: TRBD2

cdr3_nt: TGTGCCAGCAGCTTTGGGACAGGGGCGAATGAAAAACTGTTTTTT
cdr3_aa: CASSFGTGANEKLFF
v_call: TRBV7-9
j_call: TRBJ1-4
clone_size: -
d_call: TRBD1

cdr3_nt: TGTGCCAGCAGCCCGGGGACAGGGTACGAGCAGTACTTC
cdr3_aa: CASSPGTGYEQYF
v_call: TRBV7-9
j_call: TRBJ2-7
clone_size: -
d_call: TRBD1

cdr3_nt: TGTGCCAGCAGTTACTCCCCAAACTCCGACACCATATATTTT
cdr3_aa: CASSYSPNSDTIYF
v_call: TRBV6-6
j_call: TRBJ1-3
clone_size: -
d_call: -

cdr3_nt: TGTGCCAGCAGCTTAGCAGTTGGAATGAACACTGAAGCTTTCTTT
cdr3_aa: CASSLAVGMNTEAFF
v_call: TRBV7-2
j_call: TRBJ1-1
clone_size: few
d_call: -

cdr3_nt: TGCGCCAGCAGGGGGACAGGGAAGGTGGGGTGGAATGAGCAGTTCTTC
cdr3_aa: CASRGTGKVGWNEQFF
v_call: TRBV4-1
j_call: TRBJ2-1
clone_size: -
d_call: TRBD1

cdr3_nt: TGTGCCACCAGCAGAGGGGACAGGGGGGTAAAGACGACCCAGTACTTC
cdr3_aa: CATSRGDRGVKTTQYF
v_call: TRBV15
j_call: TRBJ2-5
clone_size: -
d_call: TRBD1

cdr3_nt: TGCAGTGCTAGACATTACGAGCAGTACTTC
cdr3_aa: CSARHYEQYF
v_call: TRBV20-1
j_call: TRBJ2-7
clone_size: -
d_call: -

cdr3_nt: TGTGCCTGGAGTGTAGCCGTAGATACGCAGTATTTT
cdr3_aa: CAWSVAVDTQYF
v_call: TRBV30
j_call: TRBJ2-3
clone_size: -
d_call: -

cdr3_nt: TGTGCCAGCAGTGAAAGACTCGGAGAGACCCAGTACTTC
cdr3_aa: CASSERLGETQYF
v_call: TRBV2
j_call: TRBJ2-5
clone_size: -
d_call: -

cdr3_nt: TGTGCCAGCAGCTTAGGTGTAAGGGGGTTGGCTGAAGCTTTCTTT
cdr3_aa: CASSLGVRGLAEAFF
v_call: TRBV7-9
j_call: TRBJ1-1
clone_size: -
d_call: -

cdr3_nt: TGTGCCAGCAGCGTAGCGGGGGACCCCTACGAGCAGTACTTC
cdr3_aa: CASSVAGDPYEQYF
v_call: TRBV9
j_call: TRBJ2-7
clone_size: few
d_call: -

cdr3_nt: TGTGCCAGCAGGACTAGCGGGAGGTCCTTGGAGACCCAGTACTTC
cdr3_aa: CASRTSGRSLETQYF
v_call: TRBV6-6
j_call: TRBJ2-5
clone_size: -
d_call: TRBD2

cdr3_nt: TGTGCCAGCAGCACAGGGGGGGGCCAGCCCCAGCATTTT
cdr3_aa: CASSTGGGQPQHF
v_call: TRBV28
j_call: TRBJ1-5
clone_size: -
d_call: TRBD1

cdr3_nt: TGCAGCGTTGAAAGGATACAGAGACATGGCTACACCTTC
cdr3_aa: CSVERIQRHGYTF
v_call: TRBV29-1
j_call: TRBJ1-2
clone_size: -
d_call: -

cdr3_nt: TGTGCCAGCAGCCAGGATACAGGGGTATCGGTCCAGCCCCAGCATTTT
cdr3_aa: CASSQDTGVSVQPQHF
v_call: TRBV4-2
j_call: TRBJ1-5
clone_size: -
d_call: TRBD1

cdr3_nt: TGTGCCAGCAGTTACGACCTAACAGGAGTCGCATCTGAAGCTTTCTTT
cdr3_aa: CASSYDLTGVASEAFF
v_call: TRBV6-5
j_call: TRBJ1-1
clone_size: -
d_call: -

cdr3_nt: TGTGCCAGCAGCTTCCAGACCATAGGGACTATGCAGTATTTT
cdr3_aa: CASSFQTIGTMQYF
v_call: TRBV11-2
j_call: TRBJ2-3
clone_size: -
d_call: TRBD2